Shown below are 25 T cell receptor beta chains from a single sample sequenced in a study of cytomegalovirus exposure and HLA in healthy donors. Only in-frame clones appear in the TCRdb table, and some are missing; sequencing was by immunoSEQ multiplex PCR. The top ten clones hold 5% to 6% of a sample with tens of thousands of clones, about 94% of them seen once. The sample was PBMCs. The receptor set was obtained from a man between 18 and 29 years old in good health and CMV-seronegative.

This sequence joins TRBV18 and TRBJ1-2; a possible D gene is TRBD1 (6 bases). The V and J ends lost 0 bases and 3 bases respectively, with 8 bases between them. Germline-derived CDR1 and CDR2 are KGHSH and LQKENI. The CDR3 is 14 residues long. The CDR3 protein is CASSPPGGDYGYTF. For the CDR3, the DNA is TGTGCCAGCTCACCACCTGGGGGCGACTATGGCTACACCTTC.

V gene TRBV15 combines with J gene TRBJ2-1; weak D call: TRBD2 (5 bases). This CDR3 has 16 amino acids. V gave up 0 bases and J gave up 7 bases, with 16 bases separating them. In germline, CDR1 is LNHNV, CDR2 YYDKDF (reference sequence). CDR3 in DNA: TGTGCCACCAGCAGAGAAGGAGGATTCCGTGGGAATGAGCAGTTCTTC. As protein: CATSREGGFRGNEQFF.

The genes are TRBV2 and TRBJ2-6; TRBD2 is a possible D gene (6 bases). Germline CDR1 and CDR2: SNHLY and FYNNEI. V lost 5 bases and J lost 0, with 11 bases in between. The CDR3 covers 16 residues. The CDR3 coding sequence is TGTGCCAGCAGTAGGAGGGGCGGCTCTGGGGCCAACGTCCTGACTTTC. Translating gives CASSRRGGSGANVLTF.

This chain links TRBV4-2 with TRBJ2-2, with TRBD2 matching 11 bases. CDR3 length: 16 amino acids. J gave up 7 bases and V 4 bases, and 8 bases lay outside the gene matches. Germline CDR1 LGHNA, CDR2 YNFKEQ. The CDR3 nucleotides read TGTGCCAGCAGCCGGAGACTAGCGGGACAGGGCGGGGAGCTGTTTTTT. It yields the protein CASSRRLAGQGGELFF.

The rearrangement links TRBV19 to TRBJ2-2; D not certain. V was shortened by 6 bases and J by 3 bases, with 11 bases between the two germline ends. The CDR3 is made up of 14 amino acids. Per the germline V gene, CDR1 is LNHDA and CDR2 is SQIVND (reference sequence). CDR3: CASRVRRDTGELFF. CDR3 sequence (DNA): TGTGCCAGTAGAGTTCGGAGAGACACCGGGGAGCTGTTTTTT.

The J gene is TRBJ2-5, the V gene TRBV14; TRBD2 matches 13 bases. Per the germline V gene, CDR1 is SGHDN and CDR2 is FVKESK. The V and J ends lost 3 bases and 2 bases, in that order; junction bases with no gene match: 9. The CDR3 has 18 amino acids. The CDR3 bases are TGTGCCAGCAGCCACCGGACTAGCGGGGGATGGAGGCAAGAGACCCAGTACTTC. Amino acids: CASSHRTSGGWRQETQYF.

This sequence joins TRBV7-9 and TRBJ1-3; TRBD1 is a possible D gene (5 bases). The length of the CDR3 is 13 residues. CDR1 is SEHNR and CDR2 is FQNEAQ in the germline V gene (reference sequence). V lost 5 bases, J lost 3 bases, and 8 bases lay in between. CDR3 coding DNA: TGTGCCAGCAGCCGGCAGGGTGGAAACACCATATATTTT. Its translation: CASSRQGGNTIYF.

The CDR3 reads CASSQEPEIRYEQYF. The DNA of the CDR3 is TGCGCCAGCAGCCAAGAACCGGAGATAAGATACGAGCAGTACTTC. The chain combines TRBV4-3 with TRBJ2-7; D uncertain. Trimming took off 0 bases at V and 4 bases at J, with 13 bases between the two ends. The CDR3 is made up of 15 amino acids. CDR1 LGHNA and CDR2 YSLEER come from the germline V gene.

The chain has TRBV18 and TRBJ1-1, with D unclear. The CDR3 runs to 13 residues. The V gene's germline CDR1 is KGHSH and CDR2 LQKENI. V lost 1 base to trimming and J lost 5 bases, with 8 bases between them. CDR3 sequence reads: CASSPRHETEAFF. The CDR3 DNA reads TGTGCCAGCTCACCACGCCACGAGACTGAAGCTTTCTTT.

The chain recombines TRBV2 with TRBJ2-3, with 9 positions matching TRBD1. The V segment lost 5 bases and the J segment 6 bases; nucleotides outside the gene matches: 12. Per the germline V gene, CDR1 is SNHLY and CDR2 is FYNNEI. The CDR3 covers 16 residues. The CDR3 DNA sequence: TGTGCCAGCAGTAAAGGACAGGGGAGACCTCAGGATACGCAGTATTTT. Its protein is CASSKGQGRPQDTQYF.

The V call is TRBV28, the J call TRBJ2-1; the D gene is possibly TRBD1 (5 bases). CDR3 length: 12 amino acids. CDR1 is MDHEN and CDR2 is SYDVKM in the germline V gene. V was shortened by 5 bases and J by 6 bases, with 8 bases between the two germline ends. The CDR3, as DNA: TGTGCCAGCAGTCCAGACAGCAATGAGCAGTTCTTC. Amino acid sequence: CASSPDSNEQFF.

In this sample, this clone turned up a few times. The chain uses TRBV9 and TRBJ2-5; 8 nucleotides align to TRBD2. The V segment lost 0 bases and the J segment 1 base; nucleotides outside the gene matches: 5. This CDR3 has 16 residues. CDR1 and CDR2 (germline): SGDLS, YYNGEE. CDR3 loop: CASSVGNGGGQETQYF. CDR3 DNA: TGTGCCAGCAGCGTAGGGAACGGGGGGGGCCAAGAGACCCAGTACTTC.

In this sample, this clone turned up once. The V gene is TRBV2, the J gene TRBJ2-1; TRBD1 aligns across 9 bases. Trimming took 5 bases from V and 2 from J; bases not matched to a gene: 4. CDR1 is SNHLY, CDR2 FYNNEI, per germline. CDR3 length: 15 amino acids. CDR3 sequence (DNA): TGTGCCAGCAGTCCCCGGACAGGGGCCTACAATGAGCAGTTCTTC. Its translation: CASSPRTGAYNEQFF.

This clone was seen once. The CDR3 loop reads CASLNSGRYEQYF. The CDR3 DNA sequence: TGTGCCAGCTTGAACAGCGGCCGTTACGAGCAGTACTTC. The chain joins TRBV21-1 to TRBJ2-7; TRBD2, the table's D call, lacks a check against the DNA. TRBV21-1 is shown as a pseudogene. This CDR3 has 13 residues.

This clone was counted a single time. The chain has TRBV7-9 and TRBJ2-5; D may be TRBD2 (5 bases). In germline, CDR1 is SEHNR, CDR2 FQNEAQ (reference sequence). This CDR3 has 14 residues. The V end was cut by 4 bases, the J end by 5 bases, with 14 bases between. The CDR3 DNA sequence: TGTGCCAGCAGCTCTCCGGGATCGTGGGAGACCCAGTACTTC. The encoded protein is CASSSPGSWETQYF.

This clone was found once. V usage is TRBV5-1 and J usage is TRBJ2-3; TRBD1 agrees at 9 bases. J lost 3 bases, V lost 4 bases, and 6 bases had no gene match. CDR1 SGHRS and CDR2 YFSETQ come from the germline V gene. The length of the CDR3 is 15 residues. The CDR3 protein is CASSPWGQGTDTQYF. CDR3 DNA sequence: TGCGCCAGCAGCCCCTGGGGACAGGGTACAGATACGCAGTATTTT.

The chain has TRBV5-4 and TRBJ2-7, with 9 bases identical to TRBD2. The trim removed 5 bases at V and 6 bases at J, leaving 12 bases unmatched. This CDR3 is built from 15 residues. In germline, CDR1 is SGHNT, CDR2 YYREEE (reference sequence). The chain's CDR3 is CASSTRGAGGSEQYF. In nucleotides, the CDR3 is TGTGCCAGCAGTACCAGGGGAGCGGGAGGTTCCGAGCAGTACTTC.

The table lists this clone with a count of one. The gene calls are TRBV14 and TRBJ2-2; D is unclear. The CDR3 is 13 amino acids. The V end lost 4 bases, the J end lost 4 bases, and 7 bases lay between the germline ends. Per germline, CDR1 SGHDN and CDR2 FVKESK. CDR3 nucleotides: TGTGCCAGCAGCCCTACCCGCACCGGGGAGCTGTTTTTT. Its protein product is CASSPTRTGELFF. The variable domain in full, with the rest retrieved from reference TRBV14 and TRBJ2-2, is EAGVTQFPSHSVIEKGQTVTLRCDPISGHDNLYWYRRVMGKEIKFLLHFVKESKQDESGMPNNRFLAERTGGTYSTLKVQPAELEDSGVYFCASSPTRTGELFFGEGSRLTVL.

The gene calls are TRBV9 and TRBJ2-3; the match to TRBD1 covers 7 bases. Germline values: CDR1 SGDLS, CDR2 YYNGEE. There are 15 residues in the CDR3. With 0 bases clipped from V and 2 bases from J, the junction kept 3 bases outside the gene matches. CDR3 loop: CASSVAGGYTDTQYF. The CDR3, as DNA: TGTGCCAGCAGCGTAGCAGGGGGATACACAGATACGCAGTATTTT. The entire variable domain, with the rest obtained from reference TRBV9 and TRBJ2-3, is as follows: DSGVTQTPKHLITATGQRVTLRCSPRSGDLSVYWYQQSLDQGLQFLIQYYNGEERAKGNILERFSAQQFPDLHSELNLSSLELGDSALYFCASSVAGGYTDTQYFGPGTRLTVL.

The V and J genes are TRBV15 and TRBJ1-1; D is ambiguous. The CDR3 is made up of 12 amino acids. Germline assignment: CDR1 LNHNV and CDR2 YYDKDF (reference sequence). V shed 5 bases and J shed 6 bases, with 10 bases lying between them. The CDR3 bases are TGTGCCACCAGCGGTGTCGGGGCTGAAGCTTTCTTT. It specifies CATSGVGAEAFF.

V is TRBV9 and J is TRBJ2-5, with TRBD2 matching 13 bases. The J segment lost 9 bases and the V segment lost 2 bases, leaving 4 bases of the junction unmatched. CDR3 length: 14 amino acids. The germline V gene encodes CDR1 SGDLS and CDR2 YYNGEE. Here the CDR3 reads CASSVGTSGAPQYF. The CDR3 DNA follows: TGTGCCAGCAGCGTTGGGACTAGCGGGGCCCCCCAGTACTTC.

This rearrangement joins TRBV5-5 to TRBJ2-7, with a tentative D call TRBD2 (6 bases). V gave up 1 base and J gave up 2 bases, with 10 bases separating them. The CDR3 consists of 14 residues. Per the germline V gene, CDR1 is SGHKS and CDR2 is YYEKEE (reference sequence). The CDR3 here is CASSLIWGAYEQYF. The DNA of the CDR3 is TGTGCCAGCAGCTTGATTTGGGGGGCCTACGAGCAGTACTTC.

The gene calls are TRBV27 and TRBJ2-2; tentatively, D is TRBD2 (6 bases). The ends were cut back, 1 base at V and 5 bases at J, with 20 bases in the middle. Per the germline V gene, CDR1 is MNHEY and CDR2 is SMNVEV (reference sequence). CDR3 size: 18 residues. In DNA, the CDR3 is TGTGCCAGCAGTTTATTGCTCTCGGGGGTTTTTTCGACCGGGGAGCTGTTTTTT. Amino acids: CASSLLLSGVFSTGELFF.

This clone was found once. The V gene is TRBV7-2, the J gene TRBJ2-7; 7 bases are a match to TRBD2. The germline V gene encodes CDR1 SGHTA and CDR2 FQGNSA. V lost 0 bases and J lost 4; bases outside the gene matches: 6. The CDR3 extends over 15 amino acids. This CDR3 is CASSLATGGPYEQYF. The CDR3 DNA sequence: TGTGCCAGCAGCTTAGCGACGGGGGGACCTTACGAGCAGTACTTC. Together with reference TRBV7-2 and TRBJ2-7, the CDR3 gives the full variable domain: GAGVSQSPSNKVTEKGKDVELRCDPISGHTALYWYRQSLGQGLEFLIYFQGNSAPDKSGLPSDRFSAERTGGSVSTLTIQRTQQEDSAVYLCASSLATGGPYEQYFGPGTRLTVT.

This chain uses TRBV4-3 with TRBJ1-5; D is possibly TRBD1 (6 bases). Trimming took 0 bases from V and 0 from J, leaving 15 bases between them. The CDR3 sequence is 18 residues long. Germline CDR1 and CDR2: LGHNA and YSLEER. CDR3 protein: CASSQDRSQGYSNQPQHF. As DNA, the CDR3 is TGCGCCAGCAGCCAAGATCGATCACAGGGATATAGCAATCAGCCCCAGCATTTT.